This passage covers 32 T cell receptor beta chains from one sample sequenced in a study of shared clonotypes between healthy human individuals. Repertoires were generated with immunoSEQ multiplex PCR, while TCRdb's copy carries only in-frame clones and drops some. The sample gives approximately 640,000 clones, 90% of which show up once; less than 40% is in the top ten. Sequencing was performed on memory CD8+ T cells from PBMCs. Described subset: CD45RO+ cells pooled with CCR7-negative TemRA cells. Source of these receptors: a man aged 18 to 35 in good health. Some clones in this sample may be carry-over from other donors' samples.

This clone was seen a single time. The rearrangement links TRBV30 to TRBJ2-5; D is ambiguous. V was shortened by 1 base and J by 4 bases, with 16 bases between the two germline ends. Germline V lookup: CDR1 GTSNPN, CDR2 SVGIG (reference sequence). This CDR3 region has 15 residues. CDR3 bases: TGTGCCTGGAGTGACCCGTGGGGTGTGGGAGAGACCCAGTACTTC. This gives the protein CAWSDPWGVGETQYF. The full variable domain, completed using reference TRBV30 and TRBJ2-5, is SQTIHQWPATLVQPVGSPLSLECTVEGTSNPNLYWYRQAAGRGLQLLFYSVGIGQISSEVPQNLSASRPQDRQFILSSKKLLLSDSGFYLCAWSDPWGVGETQYFGPGTRLLVL.

The V call is TRBV7-9, the J call TRBJ1-2; TRBD1 agrees at 7 bases. Unmatched junction bases numbered 4, after V lost 5 bases and J lost 4 bases. Looked up from germline, CDR1 is SEHNR and CDR2 is FQNEAQ (reference sequence). The CDR3 is 13 amino acids. Here the CDR3 DNA reads TGTGCCAGCAGCCGGGGACAGACCTATGGCTACACCTTC. Amino acid sequence: CASSRGQTYGYTF.

The chain employs TRBV29-1 and TRBJ2-3, with D possibly being TRBD1 (6 bases). The CDR3 is 14 amino acids. The V end lost 4 bases, the J end lost 8 bases, and 19 bases lay between the germline ends. From germline, CDR1 is SQVTM and CDR2 ANQGSEA. The CDR3 DNA sequence: TGCAGCGTTGTGGGGGCTGAGGATACGAGTACGCAGTATTTT. Amino acids: CSVVGAEDTSTQYF.

The rearrangement uses TRBV27 and TRBJ2-3; D not certain. The CDR3 has 16 amino acids. Germline CDR1 and CDR2: MNHEY and SMNVEV (reference sequence). Deletions cut 3 bases from V and 4 bases from J, with 17 bases between. The CDR3 bases are TGTGCCAGCAGTTTCTTACGACCCTCTCACCCAGATACGCAGTATTTT. Translating gives CASSFLRPSHPDTQYF.

V and J are TRBV27 and TRBJ1-2; tentative D call: TRBD1 (5 bases). Trimming pared 8 bases from V and 6 bases from J, leaving 19 bases between. The CDR3 is 14 residues long. CDR1 MNHEY and CDR2 SMNVEV come from the germline V gene (reference sequence). CDR3 region: CASGWVGGGDGYTF. The CDR3 coding sequence is TGTGCCAGCGGTTGGGTCGGGGGGGGAGATGGCTACACCTTC.

CDR3 bases: TGTGCCAGCAGTGAAAGCATAGCGGGAGGATTAGAGACCCAGTACTTC. It yields the protein CASSESIAGGLETQYF. The chain couples TRBV6-1 to TRBJ2-5; 10 nucleotides align to TRBD2. V lost 2 bases, J lost 4 bases, and 7 bases stayed unmatched. Germline V gene data show CDR1 as MNHNS and CDR2 as SASEGT. This CDR3 is 16 amino acids long.

The V gene is TRBV7-3, the J gene TRBJ2-1; tentatively, D is TRBD2 (6 bases). Trimming removed 2 bases from V and 7 bases from J, with 15 bases in between. CDR3 size: 15 residues. Germline V gene sequence: CDR1 SGHTA, CDR2 FQGTGA. CDR3 in DNA: TGTGCCAGCAGCTTATTAGCGGACCGAAAAAATGAGCAGTTCTTC. It encodes CASSLLADRKNEQFF.

This clone appeared a few times. The identical CDR3 is also encoded by other nucleotide sequences in the sample. The V and J genes are TRBV10-3 and TRBJ2-7; no reliable D call. Trimming shortened V by 2 bases and J by 3 bases, and 2 bases separated the two germline ends. Germline V gives CDR1 ENHRY, CDR2 SYGVKD. CDR3 length: 11 residues. The CDR3 sequence: CAISEGYEQYF. The DNA of the CDR3 is TGTGCCATCAGTGAGGGCTACGAGCAGTACTTC.

The chain joins TRBV27 to TRBJ2-2; D call uncertain. V lost 2 bases and J 4 bases, leaving 8 bases between the germline ends. Germline-derived CDR1 and CDR2 are MNHEY and SMNVEV (reference sequence). The CDR3 is 14 amino acids. For the CDR3, the DNA is TGTGCCAGCAGTTTAATCTACCCCACCGGGGAGCTGTTTTTT. This gives the protein CASSLIYPTGELFF.

The J gene is TRBJ2-1, the V gene TRBV19; 14 positions match TRBD2. This CDR3 region has 18 residues. Germline V gene lookup returns CDR1 LNHDA and CDR2 SQIVND (reference sequence). V lost 5 bases to trimming and J lost 3 bases; unmatched junction nucleotides: 9. The CDR3 region is CASSVVGLAGEYYNEQFF. DNA for the CDR3: TGTGCCAGTAGTGTAGTGGGACTAGCGGGAGAATACTACAATGAGCAGTTCTTC.

The V gene is TRBV11-2, the J gene TRBJ1-3, with D uncertain. The CDR3 loop spans 19 amino acids. The V gene's germline CDR1 is SGHAT and CDR2 FQNNGV. Deletions cut 2 bases from V and 0 bases from J, with 20 bases between. The CDR3, as DNA: TGTGCCAGCAGCTTAATCGGAGGCTTGGTGCGAGGCTCTGGAAACACCATATATTTT. Translated: CASSLIGGLVRGSGNTIYF.

This clone appeared a single time. Here the CDR3 DNA reads TGTGCCAGCAGTTTATCGAGACAGGGAATTGGCTACACCTTC. It yields the protein CASSLSRQGIGYTF. The V and J genes are TRBV27 and TRBJ1-2, with 7 bases fitting TRBD1. This CDR3 comprises 14 residues. Per germline, CDR1 MNHEY and CDR2 SMNVEV (reference sequence). V lost 0 bases to trimming and J lost 7 bases; unmatched junction nucleotides: 5.

V and J are TRBV28 and TRBJ1-2; 10 bases are a match to TRBD1. The CDR3 has 15 amino acids. Per the germline V gene, CDR1 is MDHEN and CDR2 is SYDVKM. Trimming at V came to 5 bases and at J to 7 bases, leaving 10 bases not matched to a gene. The CDR3 spells CASSLTTGGGSGYTF. CDR3 bases: TGTGCCAGCAGTCTAACGACAGGGGGCGGGAGTGGCTACACCTTC.

The J gene is TRBJ2-7, the V gene TRBV2; the D is unclear. Trimming pared 1 base from V and 3 bases from J, leaving 7 bases between. The CDR3 has 13 amino acids. The V gene's germline CDR1 is SNHLY and CDR2 FYNNEI. CDR3 nucleotides: TGTGCCAGCAGTGAAGTGGGGAACTACGAGCAGTACTTC. Residues: CASSEVGNYEQYF. Using reference TRBV2 and TRBJ2-7 for the parts outside the CDR3, the full variable domain is EPEVTQTPSHQVTQMGQEVILRCVPISNHLYFYWYRQILGQKVEFLVSFYNNEISEKSEIFDDQFSVERPDGSNFTLKIRSTKLEDSAMYFCASSEVGNYEQYFGPGTRLTVT.

The V and J genes are TRBV13 and TRBJ2-1, with 10 positions matching TRBD1. The CDR3 loop spans 16 amino acids. The junction had 7 bases not matched to a gene; V was cut back by 3 bases and J by 5 bases. Germline CDR1 PRHDT, CDR2 FYEKMQ (reference sequence). The CDR3 region is CASSFVTGGAHNEQFF. The DNA of the CDR3 is TGTGCCAGCAGCTTTGTGACAGGGGGCGCCCACAATGAGCAGTTCTTC.

The chain links TRBV5-5 to TRBJ2-7, with 11 bases aligning to TRBD1. The CDR3 contains 16 residues. The ends lost 4 bases at V and 3 bases at J; junction bases unmatched: 9. Germline V CDR1 and CDR2: SGHKS, YYEKEE (reference sequence). CDR3 residues: CASSGGDRGMRYEQYF. Here the CDR3 DNA reads TGTGCCAGCAGCGGAGGGGACAGGGGGATGCGCTACGAGCAGTACTTC.

V is TRBV19 and J is TRBJ2-5; TRBD2 is a possible D gene (6 bases). The CDR3 loop spans 12 amino acids. V was cut by 11 bases and J by 9 bases, with 19 bases left in between. Germline V gene data show CDR1 as LNHDA and CDR2 as SQIVND (reference sequence). The chain's CDR3 is CAERVRSTAQYF. The CDR3 DNA is TGTGCCGAGCGGGTGAGGTCAACGGCCCAGTACTTC.

This sequence joins TRBV28 and TRBJ2-7, with TRBD2 matching 11 bases. Germline V CDR1 and CDR2: MDHEN, SYDVKM. This CDR3 comprises 20 residues. Losses at the gene ends were 5 bases for V and 2 bases for J; bases not matched to a gene: 20. The CDR3 coding sequence is TGTGCCAGCAGTACCGCTCGGTGGATTCCGGGACTAGCGGTGACCTACGAGCAGTACTTC. It encodes CASSTARWIPGLAVTYEQYF.

The J gene is TRBJ2-5, the V gene TRBV4-1; 13 bases map to TRBD2. Germline lookup yields CDR1 MGHRA and CDR2 YSYEKL. The CDR3 runs 16 residues. After removal of 4 bases from V and 1 base from J, the junction contained 3 bases not matched to a gene. The CDR3 nucleotides are TGCGCCAGCAGCCTGGGACTAGCGGGGATCCAAGAGACCCAGTACTTC. Amino acid sequence: CASSLGLAGIQETQYF.

As to this clone: At one end, the junction sequence differs from germline, possibly due to a read error. Within the sample, other DNA sequences also encode this same CDR3. V gene TRBV28 combines with J gene TRBJ1-1, with D perhaps matching TRBD1 (5 bases). The V gene's germline CDR1 is MDHEN and CDR2 SYDVKM. The CDR3 length is 16 residues. CDR3 sequence: CASSLTRDALNTEAFF. For the CDR3, the DNA is TGTGCTAGCAGCCTCACCCGGGACGCACTGAACACTGAAGCTTTCTTT.

This chain links TRBV7-8 with TRBJ2-1; D perhaps matches TRBD1 (5 bases). CDR1 is SGHVS and CDR2 is FQNEAQ in the germline V gene. This CDR3 has 14 residues. V lost 2 bases and J 5 bases, leaving 10 bases between the germline ends. The CDR3 DNA sequence: TGTGCCAGCAGCTTATGGGGCGGTAACAATGAGCAGTTCTTC. As protein: CASSLWGGNNEQFF.

The CDR3 nucleotides read TGTGCCAGCAGCCATCCACAGGGTAATGAGCAGTTCTTC. Translation: CASSHPQGNEQFF. This rearrangement joins TRBV5-6 to TRBJ2-1; D may be TRBD1 (6 bases). Germline V lookup: CDR1 SGHDT, CDR2 YYEEEE. The V gene lost 4 bases and the J gene lost 7 bases, with 12 bases spanning the gap. The CDR3 spans 13 residues.

The rearrangement uses TRBV30 and TRBJ2-1; TRBD1 is a possible D gene (6 bases). Germline loops: CDR1 GTSNPN, CDR2 SVGIG (reference sequence). The CDR3 loop spans 12 amino acids. Trimming pared 0 bases from V and 12 bases from J, leaving 12 bases between. The chain's CDR3 is CAWSVLAGVQFF. The CDR3 nucleotides are TGTGCCTGGAGTGTATTAGCAGGGGTGCAGTTCTTC. The full variable domain, completed using reference TRBV30 and TRBJ2-1, is SQTIHQWPATLVQPVGSPLSLECTVEGTSNPNLYWYRQAAGRGLQLLFYSVGIGQISSEVPQNLSASRPQDRQFILSSKKLLLSDSGFYLCAWSVLAGVQFFGPGTRLTVL.

This clone was recorded only once. The chain uses TRBV6-1 and TRBJ2-7; no clear D. The CDR3 runs to 15 residues. Trimming cost V 2 bases and J 3 bases, with 14 bases left between them. Per germline, CDR1 MNHNS and CDR2 SASEGT. CDR3 region: CASSETGGIYYEQYF. The CDR3 DNA reads TGTGCCAGCAGTGAAACGGGCGGAATCTACTACGAGCAGTACTTC.

The chain has TRBV5-1 and TRBJ2-2; D unclear. Trimming took off 1 base at V and 1 base at J, with 5 bases between the two ends. Germline V gene sequence: CDR1 SGHRS, CDR2 YFSETQ. CDR3 length equals 14 residues. The CDR3 protein is CASSLYQNTGELFF. The CDR3, as DNA: TGCGCCAGCAGCTTGTATCAGAACACCGGGGAGCTGTTTTTT. Variable domain in full (rest from reference TRBV5-1 and TRBJ2-2): KAGVTQTPRYLIKTRGQQVTLSCSPISGHRSVSWYQQTPGQGLQFLFEYFSETQRNKGNFPGRFSGRQFSNSRSEMNVSTLELGDSALYLCASSLYQNTGELFFGEGSRLTVL.

The CDR3, as DNA: TGTGCCAGCAGCCGGGACAGGGCGTCATCCTACGAGCAGTACTTC. Its translation is CASSRDRASSYEQYF. J is TRBJ2-7 and V is TRBV28, with 9 nucleotides matching TRBD1. The CDR3 is 15 residues long. Looked up from germline, CDR1 is MDHEN and CDR2 is SYDVKM. Trimming cost V 6 bases and J 1 base; bases outside gene matches: 7.

The chain is built from TRBV14 and TRBJ2-7; TRBD1 might be the D (6 bases). The CDR3 contains 15 residues. Germline CDR1 reads SGHDN; CDR2 reads FVKESK. The V end lost 3 bases, the J end lost 0 bases, and 12 bases lay between the germline ends. The CDR3 loop is CASSQKSRGSYEQYF. CDR3 DNA: TGTGCCAGCAGCCAGAAGTCCAGGGGCTCCTACGAGCAGTACTTC. Full variable domain (remainder filled in from reference TRBV14 and TRBJ2-7): EAGVTQFPSHSVIEKGQTVTLRCDPISGHDNLYWYRRVMGKEIKFLLHFVKESKQDESGMPNNRFLAERTGGTYSTLKVQPAELEDSGVYFCASSQKSRGSYEQYFGPGTRLTVT.

The gene calls are TRBV13 and TRBJ2-7, with D perhaps assigned TRBD1 or TRBD2 (5 bases each). CDR1 is PRHDT and CDR2 is FYEKMQ in the germline V gene (reference sequence). This CDR3 has 13 residues. Trimming removed 4 bases from V and 7 bases from J, with 14 bases in between. The chain's CDR3 is CASSWDPTGEQYF. CDR3 nucleotide sequence: TGTGCCAGCAGCTGGGACCCCACCGGGGAGCAGTACTTC.

The chain joins TRBV4-1 to TRBJ2-1, with 7 bases that match TRBD2. J lost 8 bases, V lost 1 base, and 5 bases had no gene match. Per the germline V gene, CDR1 is MGHRA and CDR2 is YSYEKL. The CDR3 consists of 14 residues. The CDR3 nucleotides are TGCGCCAGCAGCCAAGGGGGGGGGAGGGATGAGCAGTTCTTC. This sequence encodes CASSQGGGRDEQFF.

This clone was counted only a few times. The chain has TRBV19 and TRBJ1-1, with a weak D call TRBD1 (6 bases). Looked up from germline, CDR1 is LNHDA and CDR2 is SQIVND (reference sequence). Trimming shortened V by 7 bases and J by 2 bases, and 14 bases separated the two germline ends. The CDR3 runs to 14 residues. CDR3 residues: CASTAGGGNTEAFF. CDR3 DNA sequence: TGTGCCAGTACGGCGGGAGGGGGAAACACTGAAGCTTTCTTT.

This clone showed up just once. The gene calls are TRBV4-3 and TRBJ2-3; D is unclear. Trimming removed 0 bases from V and 2 bases from J, with 9 bases in between. The germline gives CDR1 LGHNA, CDR2 YSLEER. This CDR3 region has 15 residues. The CDR3: CASSQDGLTTDTQYF. DNA for the CDR3: TGCGCCAGCAGCCAAGATGGGCTCACCACAGATACGCAGTATTTT.

This clone was seen a single time. J is TRBJ2-4 and V is TRBV7-6, with 10 bases that match TRBD1. The V segment lost 1 base and the J segment 5 bases; nucleotides outside the gene matches: 2. The V gene's germline CDR1 is SGHVS and CDR2 FNYEAQ. The CDR3 runs 15 residues. The CDR3, as DNA: TGTGCCAGCAGCTTAGGGGGGACAGGGGAAAACATTCAGTACTTC. Translating gives CASSLGGTGENIQYF.